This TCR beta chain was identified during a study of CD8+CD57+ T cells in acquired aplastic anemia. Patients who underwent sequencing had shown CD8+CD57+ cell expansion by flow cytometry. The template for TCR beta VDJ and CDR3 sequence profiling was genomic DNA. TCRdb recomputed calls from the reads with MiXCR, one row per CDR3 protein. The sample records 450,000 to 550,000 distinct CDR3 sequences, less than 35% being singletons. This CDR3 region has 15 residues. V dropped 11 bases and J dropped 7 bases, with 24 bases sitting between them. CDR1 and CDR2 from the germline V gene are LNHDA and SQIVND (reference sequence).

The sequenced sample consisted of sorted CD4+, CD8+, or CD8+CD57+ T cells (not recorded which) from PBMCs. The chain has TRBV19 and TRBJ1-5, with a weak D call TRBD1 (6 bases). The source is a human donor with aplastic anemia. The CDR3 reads CAWSVAGGIRQPQHF. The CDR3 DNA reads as TGTGCCTGGAGTGTCGCCGGGGGCATCAGGCAGCCCCAGCATTTT.